The clone carrying this TCR beta chain showed up just once. Its specificity is unknown. Researchers ran the PCR with 60 Vbeta and 13 Jbeta primers. The table came from immunoSEQ multiplex PCR; TCRdb's copy has only in-frame clones and leaves some out. The sample shows over 150,000 clones, around 80% of them seen only once. This entry belongs to a study of cytomegalovirus exposure and HLA in healthy donors. Broader study findings: In a later analysis, specific HLA alleles were associated with around 17,000 TCR beta sequences at a 0.05 false discovery rate.

CDR3 length equals 16 residues. After removal of 0 bases from V and 1 base from J, the junction contained 6 bases not matched to a gene. Germline CDR1 reads SGDLS; CDR2 reads YYNGEE. This TCR came from a young man in good health and CMV-seropositive. Sequencing was performed on PBMCs. The chain has TRBV9 and TRBJ1-1; 7 bases are a match to TRBD1. CDR3 region: CASSVARDSRNTEAFF. The CDR3 DNA reads as TGTGCCAGCAGCGTAGCGAGGGACAGTAGGAACACTGAAGCTTTCTTT.